A single sample is the source of the 19 T cell receptor beta chains below, sequenced in a study of CD8+ T cells in alopecia areata (dated by TCRdb to the late 2010s). Sample time point, as interpreted from the label and publication: 20 to 30 weeks on oral tofacitinib. The treatment or condition label, read with the paper, signifies: oral pan-JAK inhibitor, 5-10 mg twice daily. Receptor amplification or capture employed the immunoSEQ multiplex PCR assay. RNA was extracted from all samples and reverse transcribed into cDNA as template for TCR sequencing. Imported from immuneACCESS, the table was reduced by TCRdb to in-frame sequences with V and J called. These copies leave out some clones; in studies compared against another copy, an unresolved V gene accounts for under half, and the cause of the remainder is not known. The sample contains 250,000 to 300,000 clones, roughly 60% of them found a single time. Of the sample, about 1.8% falls within the top ten clones.

Material: CD4+ T cells sorted from blood, obtained at week 24, from a patient treated with tofacitinib. These receptors originate from a human donor with alopecia areata.

V is TRBV5-1 and J is TRBJ2-7; 10 bases align to TRBD1. CDR3 length equals 14 residues. Unmatched junction bases numbered 4, after V lost 5 bases and J lost 2 bases. Germline-derived CDR1 and CDR2 are SGHRS and YFSETQ. In DNA form, the CDR3 reads TGCGCCAGCAGAACGACAGGGGGCCCCTACGAGCAGTACTTC. Protein product: CASRTTGGPYEQYF.

J is TRBJ1-6 and V is TRBV2; 9 positions match TRBD1. Trimming cost V 6 bases and J 13 bases; bases outside gene matches: 10. Germline V gives CDR1 SNHLY, CDR2 FYNNEI. CDR3 length: 14 residues. The chain's CDR3 is CASREQGAVGPLHF. CDR3 bases: TGTGCCAGCAGGGAACAGGGGGCGGTGGGCCCCCTCCACTTT.

This clone was found a few times. The chain carries TRBV7-8 and TRBJ2-6, with D tentatively TRBD1 or TRBD2 (5 bases each). Looked up from germline, CDR1 is SGHVS and CDR2 is FQNEAQ. The CDR3 consists of 15 residues. For the CDR3, the DNA is TGTGCTGGGGACCGAGATTCGACTGGGGCCAACGTCCTGACTTTC. As protein: CAGDRDSTGANVLTF.

CDR3 nucleotides: TGTGCCAGCAGCTTAAAAGAGACCCAGTACTTC. It specifies CASSLKETQYF. The V gene is TRBV7-6, the J gene TRBJ2-5; D call uncertain. The CDR3 sequence is 11 residues long. CDR1 SGHVS and CDR2 FNYEAQ come from the germline V gene. Deletions cut 2 bases from V and 3 bases from J, with 1 base between.

This chain joins TRBV5-4 and TRBJ2-3; no reliable D call. Trimming shortened V by 3 bases and J by 2 bases, and 16 bases separated the two germline ends. The germline gives CDR1 SGHNT, CDR2 YYREEE (reference sequence). This CDR3 is 16 amino acids long. Here the CDR3 DNA reads TGTGCCAGCAGCTCCCAGATTCTCGCCAACACAGATACGCAGTATTTT. Translation: CASSSQILANTDTQYF.

This clone was found a few times. One end of the junction varies from germline; a read error may be responsible. The rearrangement uses TRBV19 and TRBJ2-1, with 10 bases that match TRBD1. The CDR3 has 14 amino acids. Germline V CDR1 and CDR2: LNHDA, SQIVND (reference sequence). The CDR3 sequence: CASSWTGGSNERFF. The CDR3 DNA reads as TGTGCCAGTAGCTGGACAGGGGGTTCCAATGAGCGGTTCTTC.

V and J are TRBV6-6 and TRBJ1-2; a possible D gene is TRBD1 (6 bases). In germline, CDR1 is MNHNY, CDR2 SVGAGI (reference sequence). The germline V and J ends were trimmed by 2 bases and 4 bases, with 14 bases remaining between them. CDR3 length: 15 amino acids. The CDR3 region is CASSYLPDSTYGYTF. The CDR3 region has the DNA TGTGCCAGCAGTTACCTTCCGGACAGTACCTATGGCTACACCTTC.

V and J are TRBV28 and TRBJ1-5, with unresolved D. Trimming stripped 3 bases from V and 5 bases from J, with 11 bases between. This CDR3 is built from 14 residues. Germline values: CDR1 MDHEN, CDR2 SYDVKM. CDR3 sequence: CASSLVREDQPQHF. CDR3 DNA sequence: TGTGCCAGCAGTTTGGTAAGGGAGGATCAGCCCCAGCATTTT. Full variable domain (outside the CDR3, taken from reference TRBV28 and TRBJ1-5): DVKVTQSSRYLVKRTGEKVFLECVQDMDHENMFWYRQDPGLGLRLIYFSYDVKMKEKGDIPEGYSVSREKKERFSLILESASTNQTSMYLCASSLVREDQPQHFGDGTRLSIL.

V usage is TRBV5-4 and J usage is TRBJ2-6, with 10 bases lining up with TRBD1. Germline V lookup: CDR1 SGHNT, CDR2 YYREEE (reference sequence). The CDR3 extends over 18 amino acids. After removal of 4 bases from V and 1 base from J, the junction contained 8 bases not matched to a gene. CDR3 sequence reads: CASSPGQGGMSGANVLTF. The CDR3 DNA follows: TGTGCCAGCAGCCCCGGACAGGGGGGGATGTCTGGGGCCAACGTCCTGACTTTC.

This clone was counted between two and nine times. V usage is TRBV7-9 and J usage is TRBJ1-2; perhaps TRBD1 as D (5 bases). This CDR3 region has 15 residues. Germline V CDR1 and CDR2: SEHNR, FQNEAQ (reference sequence). The V and J ends lost 4 bases and 4 bases respectively, with 16 bases between them. CDR3 DNA: TGTGCCAGCAGCTCCCAACCGACAGAAGTCTATGGCTACACCTTC. Encoded protein: CASSSQPTEVYGYTF.

This clone was seen more than once but under ten times. This sequence joins TRBV29-1 and TRBJ2-7; 11 bases agree with TRBD2. With 5 bases clipped from V and 1 base from J, the junction kept 7 bases outside the gene matches. The length of the CDR3 is 15 residues. CDR1 and CDR2 from the germline V gene are SQVTM and ANQGSEA. The CDR3 spells CSVRKASGGSYEQYF. For the CDR3, the DNA is TGCAGCGTTCGTAAAGCTAGCGGGGGGTCCTACGAGCAGTACTTC.

This clone was recorded a few times. The CDR3 coding sequence is TGTGCCAGCAGCCCGACAGGGACCCAGGGAAAACTGTTTTTT. Translating it yields CASSPTGTQGKLFF. This chain connects TRBV7-6 to TRBJ1-4, with TRBD1 identical over 7 bases. V shed 5 bases, J shed 10 bases, and the junction held 10 bases outside the gene matches. Looked up from germline, CDR1 is SGHVS and CDR2 is FNYEAQ. The CDR3 extends over 14 amino acids.

The genes are TRBV5-1 and TRBJ1-1, with D possibly being TRBD1 (6 bases). Germline loops: CDR1 SGHRS, CDR2 YFSETQ. Trimming cost V 3 bases and J 4 bases, with 16 bases left between them. CDR3 length: 15 amino acids. The CDR3 DNA follows: TGCGCCAGCAGCTCCATGAGGGTCAGGGGCACTGAAGCTTTCTTT. Translated: CASSSMRVRGTEAFF. The variable domain in full, completed from reference TRBV5-1 and TRBJ1-1, reads KAGVTQTPRYLIKTRGQQVTLSCSPISGHRSVSWYQQTPGQGLQFLFEYFSETQRNKGNFPGRFSGRQFSNSRSEMNVSTLELGDSALYLCASSSMRVRGTEAFFGQGTRLTVV.

In its sample, this clone was seen a few times. V gene TRBV7-2 combines with J gene TRBJ1-1, with D perhaps TRBD1 (5 bases). Per the germline V gene, CDR1 is SGHTA and CDR2 is FQGNSA. This CDR3 has 15 residues. V was clipped by 2 bases and J by 4 bases, with 14 bases between them. In DNA form, the CDR3 reads TGTGCCAGCAGCTTACATGTGGGGGGTTCCACTGAAGCTTTCTTT. This sequence encodes CASSLHVGGSTEAFF. Together with reference TRBV7-2 and TRBJ1-1, the CDR3 gives the full variable domain: GAGVSQSPSNKVTEKGKDVELRCDPISGHTALYWYRQSLGQGLEFLIYFQGNSAPDKSGLPSDRFSAERTGGSVSTLTIQRTQQEDSAVYLCASSLHVGGSTEAFFGQGTRLTVV.

The chain is built from TRBV28 and TRBJ2-1; the D is unclear. V was clipped by 6 bases and J by 4 bases, with 4 bases between them. CDR3 size: 11 residues. The V gene's germline CDR1 is MDHEN and CDR2 SYDVKM. The CDR3 DNA reads as TGTGCCAGCAGAAATTACAATGAGCAGTTCTTC. Encoded protein: CASRNYNEQFF.

This rearrangement joins TRBV28 to TRBJ1-2, with TRBD1 identical over 8 bases. Germline assignment: CDR1 MDHEN and CDR2 SYDVKM. The CDR3 has 13 amino acids. V lost 6 bases and J lost 10; bases outside the gene matches: 10. CDR3 sequence reads: CASSRPGQGNYTF. CDR3 bases: TGTGCCAGCAGCCGCCCCGGACAGGGAAACTACACCTTC.

The sample holds a few counts of this clone. The J gene is TRBJ1-4, the V gene TRBV19; 8 nucleotides match TRBD1. J gave up 12 bases and V 3 bases, and 9 bases lay outside the gene matches. The CDR3 length is 14 residues. The germline CDR1 and CDR2 sequences are LNHDA and SQIVND (reference sequence). The CDR3 region is CASSMTRGRGELFF. CDR3 coding DNA: TGTGCCAGTAGTATGACCAGGGGGCGCGGGGAACTGTTTTTT.

The sample holds a few counts of this clone. The chain has TRBV19 and TRBJ1-2; D is undetermined. V was shortened by 9 bases and J by 5 bases, with 19 bases between the two germline ends. The CDR3 runs 14 residues. The germline V gene encodes CDR1 LNHDA and CDR2 SQIVND (reference sequence). The CDR3 sequence: CASLQSSGRYGYTF. CDR3 in DNA: TGTGCCAGCCTCCAGTCCTCGGGTAGATATGGCTACACCTTC.

V and J are TRBV5-4 and TRBJ2-5, with 13 nucleotides matching TRBD2. The CDR3 consists of 15 residues. The ends lost 2 bases at V and 3 bases at J; junction bases unmatched: 1. Germline CDR1 SGHNT, CDR2 YYREEE (reference sequence). CDR3 DNA sequence: TGTGCCAGCAGCTTTGGACTAGCGGGGGAAGAGACCCAGTACTTC. This sequence encodes CASSFGLAGEETQYF.